This TCR beta chain derives from a study of cytomegalovirus exposure and HLA in healthy donors. This PCR relied on a set of 60 Vbeta primers and 13 Jbeta primers. The table came from immunoSEQ multiplex PCR; TCRdb's copy has only in-frame clones and leaves some out. The data show about 130,000 clones, about 81% seen once. Between the trimmed V and J ends, which lost 3 bases and 0 bases, there was a span of 11 bases. This CDR3 spans 15 amino acids. Germline-derived CDR1 and CDR2 are LNHDA and SQIVND (reference sequence). The chain has TRBV19 and TRBJ2-5; D perhaps matches TRBD1 (5 bases). The sequence was collected from a woman aged 40 to 50 in good health and CMV-seropositive. The sequencing input was PBMCs. CDR3 nucleotides: TGTGCCAGTAGTATTTCAGGGCGGAACCAAGAGACCCAGTACTTC. This encodes CASSISGRNQETQYF.